Below are 32 T cell receptor beta chains sequenced from a single sample in a study of T cells in localized non-small cell lung cancer. Sequencing used immunoSEQ multiplex PCR; TCRdb keeps in-frame clones, though not all of them. The sample yields approximately 31,000 clones, roughly nine tenths seen once. Source: peripheral blood, taken before any cancer treatment. All receptors derive from a female donor older than 55 with stage I lung adenocarcinoma.

This chain links TRBV28 with TRBJ1-6; no reliable D call. V was pared by 6 bases and J by 0 bases, with 12 bases between. Germline assignment: CDR1 MDHEN and CDR2 SYDVKM. The CDR3 covers 16 residues. CDR3 sequence reads: CASRPQLNSYNSPLHF. DNA of the CDR3: TGTGCCAGCAGGCCACAGCTGAACTCCTATAATTCACCCCTCCACTTT.

The chain combines TRBV27 with TRBJ2-1, with 11 bases identical to TRBD2. V was pared by 6 bases and J by 4 bases, with 5 bases of the junction left unmatched. Germline CDR1 and CDR2: MNHEY and SMNVEV (reference sequence). This CDR3 comprises 15 residues. The CDR3 is CASRYGTSGYNEQFF. CDR3 in DNA: TGTGCCAGCAGGTACGGGACTAGCGGATACAATGAGCAGTTCTTC.

This chain uses TRBV14 with TRBJ2-5, with a weak D call TRBD1 (5 bases). V lost 4 bases and J lost 5, with 17 bases in between. The CDR3 spans 15 residues. CDR1 SGHDN and CDR2 FVKESK come from the germline V gene. In DNA form, the CDR3 reads TGTGCCAGCAGCCCAGTCGTAGGGGCAGGGGAGACCCAGTACTTC. Its protein product is CASSPVVGAGETQYF.

This sequence joins TRBV6-5 and TRBJ2-5, with 7 nucleotides matching TRBD2. Germline CDR1 reads MNHEY; CDR2 reads SVGAGI. V shed 6 bases and J 6 bases; nucleotides not matched to a gene: 4. The CDR3 contains 12 residues. The CDR3 region has the DNA TGTGCCAGCAGCCGGGACTATCAGACCCAGTACTTC. Its translation: CASSRDYQTQYF.

The chain carries TRBV6-6 and TRBJ2-1; 12 bases are a match to TRBD2. Looked up from germline, CDR1 is MNHNY and CDR2 is SVGAGI (reference sequence). This CDR3 comprises 16 residues. The V segment lost 6 bases and the J segment 5 bases; nucleotides outside the gene matches: 8. CDR3 sequence reads: CASRRTSGTGDNEQFF. The CDR3 DNA reads as TGTGCCAGCAGGCGGACTAGCGGGACAGGCGACAATGAGCAGTTCTTC.

This sequence joins TRBV11-2 and TRBJ2-1, with 8 nucleotides matching TRBD1. Germline V gene sequence: CDR1 SGHAT, CDR2 FQNNGV. J lost 3 bases, V lost 0 bases, and 4 bases had no gene match. CDR3 length: 16 amino acids. CDR3 nucleotides: TGTGCCAGCAGCTTAGATCAGGGGGCCGGCTACAATGAGCAGTTCTTC. Translating it yields CASSLDQGAGYNEQFF.

There are a few counts of this clone. The rearrangement links TRBV7-2 to TRBJ2-3; a possible D gene is TRBD1 (6 bases). The CDR3 covers 15 residues. The germline gives CDR1 SGHTA, CDR2 FQGNSA. Trimming cost V 3 bases and J 1 base, with 11 bases left between them. The chain's CDR3 is CASSLLQGGTDTQYF. CDR3 DNA: TGTGCCAGCAGCTTGCTACAGGGAGGCACAGATACGCAGTATTTT. The full variable domain, its missing parts supplied by reference TRBV7-2 and TRBJ2-3, is GAGVSQSPSNKVTEKGKDVELRCDPISGHTALYWYRQSLGQGLEFLIYFQGNSAPDKSGLPSDRFSAERTGGSVSTLTIQRTQQEDSAVYLCASSLLQGGTDTQYFGPGTRLTVL.

The J gene is TRBJ2-7, the V gene TRBV7-2; unclear D gene. Looked up from germline, CDR1 is SGHTA and CDR2 is FQGNSA. V lost 1 base and J 2 bases, leaving 9 bases between the germline ends. The CDR3 consists of 14 residues. The CDR3 nucleotides read TGTGCCAGCAGCTTAGGCCTCACGGCCTACGAGCAGTACTTC. Amino acids: CASSLGLTAYEQYF.

The chain recombines TRBV19 with TRBJ2-6; no clear D gene. The CDR3 consists of 17 residues. The ends were cut back, 3 bases at V and 0 bases at J, with 12 bases in the middle. Germline V gene sequence: CDR1 LNHDA, CDR2 SQIVND (reference sequence). The CDR3 sequence: CASSMAGSGSGANVLTF. The CDR3 coding sequence is TGTGCCAGTAGTATGGCCGGTTCGGGCTCTGGGGCCAACGTCCTGACTTTC.

Note on this clone: The junction departs from germline at one end; a sequencing error may be responsible. The sample has other DNA sequences that encode this CDR3 too. This chain uses TRBV30 with TRBJ1-1; possibly TRBD1 for D (5 bases). Germline-derived CDR1 and CDR2 are GTSNPN and SVGIG (reference sequence). This CDR3 is built from 14 residues. The CDR3 DNA sequence: TGTGCCGCGGAGCTCCGGGGCGTGAAGGCTGAAGCCTTCTTT. It encodes CAAELRGVKAEAFF.

This clone was observed a single time. V and J are TRBV6-5 and TRBJ1-1, with no clear D. V was trimmed by 6 bases and J by 5 bases, leaving 13 bases between them. This CDR3 is 13 amino acids long. The germline CDR1 and CDR2 sequences are MNHEY and SVGAGI. The CDR3 DNA reads as TGTGCCAGCAGGACCGGGGTATGGACTGAAGCTTTCTTT. This translates into CASRTGVWTEAFF.

The rearrangement joins TRBV28 to TRBJ2-7; D remains unclear. This CDR3 is built from 15 residues. Trimming took 2 bases from V and 4 from J, leaving 15 bases between them. Germline V CDR1 and CDR2: MDHEN, SYDVKM. In DNA, the CDR3 is TGTGCCAGCAGTTTAGAAGTTATTCCACCTTACGAGCAGTACTTC. Encoded protein: CASSLEVIPPYEQYF.

The chain employs TRBV5-6 and TRBJ1-3, with 12 bases matching TRBD1. Germline CDR1 and CDR2: SGHDT and YYEEEE. The CDR3 sequence is 17 residues long. Unmatched junction bases numbered 6, after V lost 2 bases and J lost 3 bases. CDR3 coding DNA: TGTGCCAGCAGCTTCTGGGACAGGGGGCATTTTGGAAACACCATATATTTT. Its protein is CASSFWDRGHFGNTIYF.

This clone was seen just once. The J gene is TRBJ1-2, the V gene TRBV6-6; tentative D call: TRBD1 (5 bases). There are 16 residues in the CDR3. CDR1 is MNHNY and CDR2 is SVGAGI in the germline V gene (reference sequence). Trimming removed 0 bases from V and 4 bases from J, with 15 bases in between. The CDR3 region is CASSYSSAGQGYGYTF. The CDR3 coding sequence is TGTGCCAGCAGTTACTCATCGGCAGGGCAGGGCTATGGCTACACCTTC.

CDR3 nucleotides: TGTGCCAGCAGTTGGCAGAACTATGGCTACACCTTC. This translates into CASSWQNYGYTF. The genes are TRBV28 and TRBJ1-2, with D hard to call. The CDR3 length is 12 residues. Between the trimmed V and J ends, which lost 4 bases and 2 bases, there was a span of 5 bases. CDR1 is MDHEN, CDR2 SYDVKM, per germline.

This chain links TRBV18 with TRBJ1-4, with D unclear. In germline, CDR1 is KGHSH, CDR2 LQKENI. Trimming cost V 6 bases and J 0 bases, with 26 bases left between them. This CDR3 has 20 residues. The CDR3 DNA reads TGTGCCAGCTCTCTCCCTCGTCGCATAGCCATTACTGCAACTAATGAAAAACTGTTTTTT. This sequence encodes CASSLPRRIAITATNEKLFF.

The V call is TRBV6-5, the J call TRBJ2-7; tentative D call: TRBD2 (5 bases). Per the germline V gene, CDR1 is MNHEY and CDR2 is SVGAGI. Trimming stripped 7 bases from V and 0 bases from J, with 16 bases between. This CDR3 region has 15 residues. CDR3 nucleotides: TGTGCCAGCACCGCCTACGCCGGGGTCTCCTACGAGCAGTACTTC. Residues: CASTAYAGVSYEQYF.

CDR3 sequence (DNA): TGTGCCAGCAGCCCCCTTGGAGAAGCGGCCCAAGAGACCCAGTACTTC. It specifies CASSPLGEAAQETQYF. The rearrangement links TRBV7-2 to TRBJ2-5, with D tentatively TRBD2 (5 bases). The CDR3 totals 16 residues. Trimming removed 5 bases at V and 1 base at J, with 17 bases between. The germline V gene encodes CDR1 SGHTA and CDR2 FQGNSA. The whole variable domain, remainder taken from reference TRBV7-2 and TRBJ2-5, is GAGVSQSPSNKVTEKGKDVELRCDPISGHTALYWYRQSLGQGLEFLIYFQGNSAPDKSGLPSDRFSAERTGGSVSTLTIQRTQQEDSAVYLCASSPLGEAAQETQYFGPGTRLLVL.

The V call is TRBV4-3, the J call TRBJ1-4; weak D call: TRBD1 (5 bases). V was shortened by 3 bases and J by 4 bases, with 9 bases between the two germline ends. Per the germline V gene, CDR1 is LGHNA and CDR2 is YSLEER. This CDR3 region has 14 residues. CDR3 DNA: TGCGCCAGCAGCCACGGCCAGGGTAATGAAAAACTGTTTTTT. This encodes CASSHGQGNEKLFF.

The J gene is TRBJ1-1, the V gene TRBV11-1; 9 bases are shared with TRBD1. From germline, CDR1 is SGHAT and CDR2 FQDESV (reference sequence). This CDR3 is built from 12 residues. After removal of 5 bases from V and 7 bases from J, the junction contained 2 bases not matched to a gene. The DNA for the CDR3 is TGTGCCAGCAGCCTGGACAGGGGTGAAGCTTTCTTT. Protein sequence: CASSLDRGEAFF.

The rearrangement joins TRBV27 to TRBJ2-7, with 12 bases that match TRBD2. The CDR3 spans 18 residues. Trimming took 2 bases from V and 0 from J; bases not matched to a gene: 8. The germline CDR1 and CDR2 sequences are MNHEY and SMNVEV (reference sequence). In nucleotides, the CDR3 is TGTGCCAGCAGTTTACATCCTAGCGGGAGGGGGAGCTCCTACGAGCAGTACTTC. It encodes CASSLHPSGRGSSYEQYF.

J is TRBJ1-5 and V is TRBV28, with 12 bases lining up with TRBD1. CDR3 length: 15 residues. The ends lost 5 bases at V and 8 bases at J; junction bases unmatched: 7. Germline V lookup: CDR1 MDHEN, CDR2 SYDVKM. CDR3: CASSQTGTGGKPQHF. CDR3 nucleotide sequence: TGTGCCAGCAGTCAAACCGGGACAGGGGGCAAGCCCCAGCATTTT.

About this clone itself: A far larger clone lies a single base away; this is likely a read error. V gene TRBV4-2 combines with J gene TRBJ1-4; D might be TRBD1 (6 bases). CDR1 and CDR2 from the germline V gene are LGHNA and YNFKEQ. CDR3 length: 16 amino acids. With 0 bases removed from V and 8 bases from J, the gap between germline ends came to 16 bases. The CDR3 sequence: CASSQDGKGGWEKLFF. CDR3 nucleotide sequence: TGTGCCAGCAGCCAAGACGGCAAGGGGGGTTGGGAAAAACTGTTTTTT.

The chain uses TRBV15 and TRBJ2-7; D may be TRBD1 (6 bases). Germline V lookup: CDR1 LNHNV, CDR2 YYDKDF (reference sequence). V was trimmed by 6 bases and J by 1 base, leaving 10 bases between them. The CDR3 contains 13 residues. CDR3 loop: CATRDRNSYEQYF. CDR3 in DNA: TGTGCCACCAGGGACAGAAATTCCTACGAGCAGTACTTC.

This clone was seen a single time. The chain combines TRBV29-1 with TRBJ2-7; 7 bases match TRBD2. CDR3 length equals 14 residues. Germline lookup yields CDR1 SQVTM and CDR2 ANQGSEA. The J segment lost 2 bases and the V segment lost 6 bases, leaving 10 bases of the junction unmatched. CDR3 DNA sequence: TGCAGCGTGAATGGACTAGGCTTTACCTACGAGCAGTACTTC. As protein: CSVNGLGFTYEQYF.

V usage is TRBV28 and J usage is TRBJ2-3; 10 bases map to TRBD2. J lost 4 bases, V lost 6 bases, and 4 bases had no gene match. This CDR3 has 14 amino acids. Per the germline V gene, CDR1 is MDHEN and CDR2 is SYDVKM. The CDR3 bases are TGTGCCAGCAGGAAGAGCGGGAGGGCAGATACGCAGTATTTT. It encodes CASRKSGRADTQYF.

This sequence joins TRBV19 and TRBJ2-6; 7 bases map to TRBD1. Germline values: CDR1 LNHDA, CDR2 SQIVND (reference sequence). This CDR3 contains 18 residues. Unmatched junction bases numbered 7, after V lost 2 bases and J lost 0 bases. CDR3 protein: CASSIRTGRISGANVLTF. The CDR3 DNA reads TGTGCCAGTAGTATAAGGACAGGTCGAATCTCTGGGGCCAACGTCCTGACTTTC. The full variable domain, its missing parts supplied by reference TRBV19 and TRBJ2-6, is DGGITQSPKYLFRKEGQNVTLSCEQNLNHDAMYWYRQDPGQGLRLIYYSQIVNDFQKGDIAEGYSVSREKKESFPLTVTSAQKNPTAFYLCASSIRTGRISGANVLTFGAGSRLTVL.

This chain connects TRBV9 to TRBJ2-4; TRBD1 matches 9 bases. Looked up from germline, CDR1 is SGDLS and CDR2 is YYNGEE. The CDR3 length is 13 residues. The J segment lost 12 bases and the V segment lost 3 bases, leaving 7 bases of the junction unmatched. The CDR3 DNA reads as TGTGCCAGCAGCGCCCGGGACAGGGCGACTCAGTACTTC. Its translation is CASSARDRATQYF.

The genes are TRBV19 and TRBJ2-2; possibly TRBD1 for D (5 bases). V lost 6 bases and J 2 bases, leaving 10 bases between the germline ends. There are 14 residues in the CDR3. Germline assignment: CDR1 LNHDA and CDR2 SQIVND (reference sequence). This CDR3 is CASRTDRNTGELFF. In nucleotides, the CDR3 is TGTGCCAGTAGGACCGACAGAAACACCGGGGAGCTGTTTTTT.

The chain joins TRBV19 to TRBJ2-7, with 12 positions matching TRBD2. Per the germline V gene, CDR1 is LNHDA and CDR2 is SQIVND (reference sequence). With 5 bases clipped from V and 7 bases from J, the junction kept 12 bases outside the gene matches. This CDR3 contains 16 residues. The CDR3 loop is CASSSRLAGGPREQYF. As DNA, the CDR3 is TGTGCCAGTAGTTCCCGGCTAGCGGGAGGGCCGCGGGAGCAGTACTTC. The variable domain in full, with the rest retrieved from reference TRBV19 and TRBJ2-7, is DGGITQSPKYLFRKEGQNVTLSCEQNLNHDAMYWYRQDPGQGLRLIYYSQIVNDFQKGDIAEGYSVSREKKESFPLTVTSAQKNPTAFYLCASSSRLAGGPREQYFGPGTRLTVT.

The chain couples TRBV18 to TRBJ2-7; D gene unclear. The germline V gene encodes CDR1 KGHSH and CDR2 LQKENI. V was trimmed by 2 bases and J by 1 base, leaving 12 bases between them. The CDR3 runs 15 residues. The CDR3 DNA follows: TGTGCCAGCTCACCAGTCCAGGCCCTGTCCTACGAGCAGTACTTC. This gives the protein CASSPVQALSYEQYF.

The CDR3 DNA is TGTGCCAGCAGTCCTCGGGACAGGGACTCTGAAGCTTTCTTT. It specifies CASSPRDRDSEAFF. V usage is TRBV28 and J usage is TRBJ1-1, with TRBD1 matching 9 bases. Germline-derived CDR1 and CDR2 are MDHEN and SYDVKM. J was trimmed by 6 bases and V by 5 bases; bases with no gene match: 7. The CDR3 is 14 amino acids.